Listed here are 3 T cell receptor beta chains from one sample, sequenced in a study of T cells in Graves' hyperthyroidism and ophthalmopathy. RNA transcripts gave rise to amplified TCR beta CDR3 regions. The HTBI primer set served for first-round RT-PCR of the TCR CDR3. TCRdb called the multiplex PCR reads again in MiXCR, with one record for every CDR3 protein. The data show under 350,000 distinct CDR3 sequences, approximately 15% seen once. The specimen sequenced was blood. These receptors were obtained from a woman aged 40 to 50 with Graves' ophthalmopathy.

This clonotype was seen more than once but under ten times. This chain uses TRBV4-1 with TRBJ2-1, with 8 bases aligning to TRBD2. This CDR3 is built from 14 residues. Germline loops: CDR1 MGHRA, CDR2 YSYEKL. With V trimmed by 0 bases and J by 12 bases, 7 bases remained unmatched. The CDR3: CASSQDHGSGVQFF. CDR3 DNA sequence: TGCGCCAGCAGCCAAGATCACGGTAGCGGGGTGCAGTTCTTC.

This clonotype was detected ten times or more. The junction differs from germline at one of its ends, possibly a read error. The rearrangement joins TRBV7-7 to TRBJ2-3, with D possibly TRBD1 on 6 matching bases. This CDR3 spans 15 amino acids. CDR1 SSHAT and CDR2 FNYEAQ come from the germline V gene (reference sequence). This CDR3 reads CASSLGTQSTDTQYF. DNA for the CDR3: TGTGCTAGCAGCCTCGGGACACAAAGCACAGATACGCAGTATTTT. The full variable domain, its missing parts supplied by reference TRBV7-7 and TRBJ2-3, is GAGVSQSPRYKVTKRGQDVTLRCDPISSHATLYWYQQALGQGPEFLTYFNYEAQPDKSGLPSDRFSAERPEGSISTLTIQRTEQRDSAMYRCASSLGTQSTDTQYFGPGTRLTVL.

This clonotype was counted ten times or more. The rearrangement links TRBV30 to TRBJ2-5; D not certain. The CDR3 runs to 13 residues. Germline CDR1 GTSNPN, CDR2 SVGIG (reference sequence). V shed 1 base and J shed 3 bases, with 9 bases lying between them. CDR3 amino acids: CAWSGSYEETQYF. CDR3 nucleotide sequence: TGTGCCTGGAGTGGTAGCTACGAAGAGACCCAGTACTTC.